The 25 T cell receptor beta chains below were found in one sample sequenced in a study of T cell changes during pregnancy in multiple sclerosis. TCRdb keeps only in-frame clones here, not all; method: immunoSEQ multiplex PCR. Of approximately 40,000 clones in the sample, about 88% are singletons; the top ten hold around 0.62%. The material was CD4+ T cells from peripheral blood mononuclear cells, obtained in the first trimester of pregnancy. The source of these receptors is a female donor with multiple sclerosis, enrolled in a pregnancy study.

The rearrangement uses TRBV4-2 and TRBJ2-2; possible D gene TRBD1, 6 bases. Trimming cost V 3 bases and J 5 bases, with 19 bases left between them. Germline V gene data show CDR1 as LGHNA and CDR2 as YNFKEQ. This CDR3 is 17 amino acids long. The CDR3 DNA is TGTGCCAGCAGCCAGGGTTCCGGCAGGGGTGGGACCGGGGAGCTGTTTTTT. Its protein is CASSQGSGRGGTGELFF.

V gene TRBV27 combines with J gene TRBJ2-3; 7 nucleotides agree with TRBD2. CDR1 and CDR2 (germline): MNHEY, SMNVEV (reference sequence). Trimming took 3 bases from V and 1 from J; bases not matched to a gene: 22. The CDR3 has 21 amino acids. CDR3 sequence: CASSFSGGGEYYGRGTDTQYF. The CDR3 DNA follows: TGTGCCAGCAGTTTCTCCGGGGGAGGGGAGTACTACGGTAGGGGCACAGATACGCAGTATTTT.

The chain joins TRBV7-8 to TRBJ2-3, with a possible D match to TRBD2 (5 bases). Trimming cost V 5 bases and J 3 bases, with 15 bases left between them. Germline CDR1 reads SGHVS; CDR2 reads FQNEAQ. The CDR3 length is 15 residues. The DNA for the CDR3 is TGTGCCAGCAGCCGTACTAGGTGGCGAACAGATACGCAGTATTTT. Translating it yields CASSRTRWRTDTQYF.

The rearrangement links TRBV11-3 to TRBJ2-3, with 7 nucleotides matching TRBD1. This CDR3 region has 16 residues. The V segment lost 5 bases and the J segment 2 bases; nucleotides outside the gene matches: 10. The V gene's germline CDR1 is SGHNT and CDR2 YENEEA. Here the CDR3 DNA reads TGTGCCAGCAGCAAAGGGGACAGTCCTCCCACAGATACGCAGTATTTT. Protein product: CASSKGDSPPTDTQYF.

The gene calls are TRBV4-2 and TRBJ2-5, with 13 bases fitting TRBD2. The J segment lost 0 bases and the V segment lost 4 bases, leaving 2 bases of the junction unmatched. Germline V CDR1 and CDR2: LGHNA, YNFKEQ. This CDR3 comprises 16 residues. The CDR3 loop reads CASSLGLAGYQETQYF. The CDR3 region has the DNA TGTGCCAGCAGCCTGGGACTAGCGGGGTACCAAGAGACCCAGTACTTC.

J is TRBJ2-2 and V is TRBV5-4; 10 nucleotides line up with TRBD2. There are 16 residues in the CDR3. CDR1 SGHNT and CDR2 YYREEE come from the germline V gene (reference sequence). V shed 4 bases and J 4 bases; nucleotides not matched to a gene: 7. The CDR3 is CASSQGTSVSTGELFF. In DNA form, the CDR3 reads TGTGCCAGCAGCCAGGGGACTAGCGTCAGCACCGGGGAGCTGTTTTTT. The complete variable domain, with remaining parts taken from reference TRBV5-4 and TRBJ2-2, reads ETGVTQSPTHLIKTRGQQVTLRCSSQSGHNTVSWYQQALGQGPQFIFQYYREEENGRGNFPPRFSGLQFPNYSSELNVNALELDDSALYLCASSQGTSVSTGELFFGEGSRLTVL.

This clone has more than one count but fewer than ten. The chain carries TRBV27 and TRBJ2-3; possible D gene TRBD2, 6 bases. Trimming cost V 2 bases and J 11 bases, with 20 bases left between them. The CDR3 spans 15 residues. The germline CDR1 and CDR2 sequences are MNHEY and SMNVEV (reference sequence). In DNA form, the CDR3 reads TGTGCCAGCAGTTTAACTCAGGGTCGGGAGAGGGTGCAGTATTTT. Translating gives CASSLTQGRERVQYF.

This chain uses TRBV10-3 with TRBJ1-1; 7 positions agree with TRBD1. CDR1 ENHRY and CDR2 SYGVKD come from the germline V gene. V was pared by 0 bases and J by 4 bases, with 5 bases of the junction left unmatched. This CDR3 contains 15 residues. The CDR3 bases are TGTGCCATCAGTGAGTCCGACAGGGTGAGCACTGAAGCTTTCTTT. This gives the protein CAISESDRVSTEAFF.

Here the CDR3 DNA reads TGCGCCAGCAGCTTGACCGTAGGGGGGGCCACTGAAGCTTTCTTT. This codes for CASSLTVGGATEAFF. This chain uses TRBV5-1 with TRBJ1-1, with D perhaps TRBD1 (6 bases). There are 15 residues in the CDR3. V was clipped by 1 base and J by 4 bases, with 14 bases between them. Looked up from germline, CDR1 is SGHRS and CDR2 is YFSETQ.

The chain has TRBV7-8 and TRBJ2-2, with a tentative D call TRBD1 (6 bases). V dropped 1 base and J dropped 5 bases, with 11 bases sitting between them. Germline values: CDR1 SGHVS, CDR2 FQNEAQ. CDR3 length: 15 amino acids. The DNA for the CDR3 is TGTGCCAGCAGCTTAGTGGGTACAGGGACCGGGGAGCTGTTTTTT. Translation gives CASSLVGTGTGELFF.

This clone was counted between two and nine times. The V and J genes are TRBV28 and TRBJ1-2; 7 nucleotides match TRBD1. This CDR3 region has 11 residues. Trimming at V came to 5 bases and at J to 9 bases, leaving 3 bases not matched to a gene. Looked up from germline, CDR1 is MDHEN and CDR2 is SYDVKM. In DNA, the CDR3 is TGTGCCAGCAGTGCGGACAGGCGCTACACCTTC. The encoded protein is CASSADRRYTF.

V and J are TRBV5-4 and TRBJ2-5; 8 positions match TRBD2. Germline V gene sequence: CDR1 SGHNT, CDR2 YYREEE (reference sequence). This CDR3 has 15 amino acids. V shed 0 bases, J shed 1 base, and the junction held 2 bases outside the gene matches. CDR3 DNA sequence: TGTGCCAGCAGCTTGGACGGGGGGGGCCAAGAGACCCAGTACTTC. Encoded protein: CASSLDGGGQETQYF.

The chain joins TRBV19 to TRBJ2-1; maybe TRBD1 (5 bases). The CDR3 has 15 residues. Germline CDR1 is LNHDA and CDR2 is SQIVND (reference sequence). Trimming stripped 4 bases from V and 2 bases from J, with 12 bases between. The CDR3, as DNA: TGTGCCAGTAGTACCAACGCAGGGACCTACAATGAGCAGTTCTTC. It yields the protein CASSTNAGTYNEQFF.

CDR3 protein: CASSSESRGYEQYF. CDR3 sequence (DNA): TGTGCCAGCAGTTCCGAGAGCAGGGGCTACGAGCAGTACTTC. The J gene is TRBJ2-7, the V gene TRBV6-5; maybe TRBD1 (6 bases). V was cut by 4 bases and J by 3 bases, with 13 bases left in between. The CDR3 is 14 residues long. CDR1 MNHEY and CDR2 SVGAGI come from the germline V gene.

The chain has TRBV19 and TRBJ1-5, with 8 bases aligning to TRBD1. The CDR3 contains 15 residues. Per germline, CDR1 LNHDA and CDR2 SQIVND (reference sequence). Trimming cost V 3 bases and J 3 bases; bases outside gene matches: 4. The CDR3 spells CASSIRDRNNQPQHF. The CDR3 region has the DNA TGTGCCAGTAGTATCCGGGACAGGAACAATCAGCCCCAGCATTTT. Complete variable domain (other parts from reference TRBV19 and TRBJ1-5): DGGITQSPKYLFRKEGQNVTLSCEQNLNHDAMYWYRQDPGQGLRLIYYSQIVNDFQKGDIAEGYSVSREKKESFPLTVTSAQKNPTAFYLCASSIRDRNNQPQHFGDGTRLSIL.

This chain joins TRBV5-6 and TRBJ2-7; 12 nucleotides match TRBD1. The germline V gene has CDR1 SGHDT and CDR2 YYEEEE. The CDR3 spans 16 residues. The trim removed 1 base at V and 5 bases at J, leaving 7 bases unmatched. CDR3: CASSLSGTGGRNEQYF. In DNA form, the CDR3 reads TGTGCCAGCAGCTTGTCCGGGACAGGGGGCCGGAACGAGCAGTACTTC.

The chain uses TRBV9 and TRBJ1-5; 8 bases map to TRBD1. J gave up 4 bases and V 3 bases, and 3 bases lay outside the gene matches. The length of the CDR3 is 14 residues. CDR1 is SGDLS and CDR2 is YYNGEE in the germline V gene. The CDR3 sequence: CASSATGVNQPQHF. In nucleotides, the CDR3 is TGTGCCAGCAGCGCGACAGGGGTGAATCAGCCCCAGCATTTT.

CDR3 region: CASSSSSYNEQFF. CDR3 nucleotides: TGCGCCAGCAGCTCGAGCTCCTACAATGAGCAGTTCTTC. The chain recombines TRBV5-1 with TRBJ2-1, with D hard to call. The CDR3 length is 13 residues. Between the trimmed V and J ends, which lost 3 bases and 0 bases, there was a span of 4 bases. Germline V lookup: CDR1 SGHRS, CDR2 YFSETQ.

The chain joins TRBV19 to TRBJ1-3; the D is unclear. Germline V gene data show CDR1 as LNHDA and CDR2 as SQIVND (reference sequence). The length of the CDR3 is 15 residues. Trimming cost V 4 bases and J 0 bases, with 10 bases left between them. As DNA, the CDR3 is TGTGCCAGTAGTACGACAACCTTCTCTGGAAACACCATATATTTT. As protein: CASSTTTFSGNTIYF.

The chain employs TRBV29-1 and TRBJ2-2; D might be TRBD1 (6 bases). CDR3 size: 10 residues. V lost 7 bases and J lost 6, with 6 bases in between. CDR1 and CDR2 from the germline V gene are SQVTM and ANQGSEA. CDR3 nucleotides: TGCAGCGCAGGGGCCGGGGAGCTGTTTTTT. Translated, it gives CSAGAGELFF.

The chain couples TRBV11-2 to TRBJ2-5; 9 bases match TRBD1. Germline V gene sequence: CDR1 SGHAT, CDR2 FQNNGV. J lost 4 bases, V lost 4 bases, and 1 base had no gene match. This CDR3 is built from 13 residues. The CDR3 DNA is TGTGCCAGCAGCTGGGACAGGGTAGAGACCCAGTACTTC. This codes for CASSWDRVETQYF.

This chain connects TRBV5-1 to TRBJ1-1; 7 nucleotides align to TRBD1. The trim removed 3 bases at V and 3 bases at J, leaving 5 bases unmatched. The CDR3 extends over 14 amino acids. The V gene's germline CDR1 is SGHRS and CDR2 YFSETQ. The CDR3, as DNA: TGCGCCAGCAGCTCGATTGACAGGGACACTGAAGCTTTCTTT. Translation: CASSSIDRDTEAFF.

The chain joins TRBV5-4 to TRBJ1-4; a possible D gene is TRBD1 (5 bases). The germline CDR1 and CDR2 sequences are SGHNT and YYREEE (reference sequence). V was cut by 2 bases and J by 3 bases, with 14 bases left in between. This CDR3 comprises 16 residues. The DNA of the CDR3 is TGTGCCAGCAGCTTAGGGGTTGTTCATGCTAATGAAAAACTGTTTTTT. Translated: CASSLGVVHANEKLFF.

The J gene is TRBJ2-3, the V gene TRBV9; D unresolved. The CDR3 totals 17 residues. Trimming shortened V by 0 bases and J by 1 base, and 15 bases separated the two germline ends. CDR1 SGDLS and CDR2 YYNGEE come from the germline V gene. The CDR3 DNA reads as TGTGCCAGCAGCGTAGGTGCCTCGAACAGTGGCACAGATACGCAGTATTTT. Protein: CASSVGASNSGTDTQYF.

V usage is TRBV6-5 and J usage is TRBJ1-2; 10 bases are shared with TRBD1. Germline CDR1 reads MNHEY; CDR2 reads SVGAGI. J lost 4 bases, V lost 6 bases, and 8 bases had no gene match. This CDR3 comprises 15 residues. The CDR3 nucleotides are TGTGCCAGCAGCCAGGGGACAGGGGCTCTCTATGGCTACACCTTC. Translation gives CASSQGTGALYGYTF.